The text below deals with one T cell receptor beta chain. CDR3 length: 15 residues. Germline trimming cut 1 base from V and 4 bases from J; bases unmatched to any gene: 7. Germline CDR1 is MGHRA and CDR2 is YSYEKL. These data come from a study of blood T cell repertoires in COVID-19. Sequenced by immunoSEQ multiplex PCR; TCRdb stores in-frame clones only, minus some. Found here are fewer than 300,000 clones, around nine tenths of them singletons; the top ten hold about 0.8%. J is TRBJ2-7 and V is TRBV4-1, with 7 bases identical to TRBD2. This TCR was recovered from a man aged 25-40 years with acute or convalescent COVID-19. The specimen sequenced was peripheral blood. CDR3 sequence (DNA): TGCGCCAGCAGCCAAGTTCGGGGGGTCGTGTACGAGCAGTACTTC. Translation: CASSQVRGVVYEQYF.